This T cell receptor beta chain was found in a study of T cell responses to AZD1222 COVID-19 vaccine. Comments on this clone: Its antigen is not known.

Overall study results and limits: Without day 14 samples, only post-peak T cell repertoires were studied. Donors were mostly white British, more females; clonal diversity possibly underestimated.

The data were produced by immunoSEQ multiplex PCR, yet TCRdb's version contains in-frame clones alone and is incomplete. The sample lists about 120,000 clones, around 85% occurring once. CDR3 length: 13 residues. Germline V gene sequence: CDR1 SGHNT, CDR2 YYREEE (reference sequence). The J segment lost 4 bases and the V segment lost 5 bases, leaving 3 bases of the junction unmatched. This sequence joins TRBV5-4 and TRBJ2-5; 9 bases are shared with TRBD2. This clonotype originated in an adult in good health. Here the sequenced sample was peripheral blood, taken on day 0 of AZD1222 vaccination. The CDR3: CASSIAGAETQYF. CDR3 sequence (DNA): TGTGCCAGCAGTATAGCGGGAGCAGAGACCCAGTACTTC.